This is a list of T cell receptor beta chains from one sample in a study of T cell changes during pregnancy in multiple sclerosis. Here immunoSEQ multiplex PCR was the method, and the copy in TCRdb shows in-frame clones only, minus some. The sample includes 55,000 to 85,000 clones, 90% of them seen just once. This specimen was peripheral blood, taken in the third trimester of pregnancy. The receptors here all came from a female donor with multiple sclerosis, enrolled in a pregnancy study. CDR3s include the opening cysteine and the closing phenylalanine or tryptophan. The order of the fields is D gene, V gene, J gene, clone size, CDR3 length, CDR3 DNA, CDR3 protein. A D gene is named only where the DNA matches it firmly. Clone size, where shown, is once, few, many, or a class for clones that have expanded.

TRBD1,TRBV5-1,TRBJ2-1,once,16,TGCGCCAGCAGCTTGGTACAACGACAGGGCTACAATGAGCAGTTCTTC,CASSLVQRQGYNEQFF
TRBD2,TRBV11-2,TRBJ2-3,NA,18,TGTGCCAGCAGCTTTCGAGCGGGGGGGAAAGCATTCACAGATACGCAGTATTTT,CASSFRAGGKAFTDTQYF
NA,TRBV29-1,TRBJ2-7,NA,12,TGCAGCGGGGTGACTAGAACCTACGAGCAGTACTTC,CSGVTRTYEQYF
NA,TRBV14,TRBJ2-3,NA,15,TGTGCCAGCAGCCAGTTCCAGGGAGGTATGGATACGCAGTATTTT,CASSQFQGGMDTQYF
TRBD1,TRBV4-2,TRBJ1-2,NA,16,TGTGCCAGCAGCCCACAACAGGGGCCCGACTTTTGGGGCTACACCTTC,CASSPQQGPDFWGYTF
TRBD2,TRBV5-1,TRBJ2-1,NA,17,TGCGCCAGCAGCCTCCCAGGACTAGCGGGAGGGCCCAATGAGCAGTTCTTC,CASSLPGLAGGPNEQFF
TRBD1,TRBV9,TRBJ1-6,NA,15,TGTGCCAGCAGGGAAACAACAGGGGGCGATTCACCCCTCCACTTT,CASRETTGGDSPLHF
NA,TRBV11-3,TRBJ2-6,NA,19,TGTGCCAGCAGCTTAGGTCCAGGGGCCAGGGAGACTGGGGCCAACGTCCTGACTTTC,CASSLGPGARETGANVLTF
NA,TRBV10-3,TRBJ2-5,few,13,TGTGCCATCAGCGTTAGAGGGTCTGGGGACCAGTACTTC,CAISVRGSGDQYF
NA,TRBV7-9,TRBJ1-2,NA,13,TGTGCCATGGGGGGATTAGCTAACTATGGCTACACCTTC,CAMGGLANYGYTF
TRBD1,TRBV25-1,TRBJ1-2,NA,15,TGTGCCAGCAGTGAACCCGGGACAGGGATAAATGGCTACACCTTC,CASSEPGTGINGYTF
NA,TRBV30,TRBJ1-2,NA,15,TGTGCCTGGAGAGGAGGGGTAATCGGCCCTCATGGCTACACCTTC,CAWRGGVIGPHGYTF
NA,TRBV5-1,TRBJ1-5,NA,18,TGCGCCAGCAGCTTGGGGTCAGGCGCCGCTTATAGCAATCAGCCCCAGCATTTT,CASSLGSGAAYSNQPQHF
NA,TRBV27,TRBJ2-3,NA,13,TGTGCCAGCAGTTTACGCCCCTGGAGTTTGCAGTATTTT,CASSLRPWSLQYF
TRBD2,TRBV7-3,TRBJ2-2,once,21,TGTGCCAGCAGCTTAAGGAGTGCCACGACTAGCGGGGGGACGAACACCGGGGAGCTGTTTTTT,CASSLRSATTSGGTNTGELFF
NA,TRBV11-3,TRBJ2-3,NA,13,TGTGCCAGCAAGTCAGGGTTTGATGATACGCAGTATTTT,CASKSGFDDTQYF
NA,TRBV5-1,TRBJ2-1,NA,17,TGCGCCAGCAGCTTCCTAGGGGGCGGGGGGAGCCTTAATGAGCAGTTCTTC,CASSFLGGGGSLNEQFF
TRBD2,TRBV9,TRBJ2-1,NA,17,TGTGCCAGCAGCGTACAAACTAGCGGGGGGGCGAGCGATGAGCAGTTCTTC,CASSVQTSGGASDEQFF
TRBD1,TRBV9,TRBJ1-4,NA,14,TGTGCCAGCAGCGCAGGGACAGGGAATGAAAAACTGTTTTTT,CASSAGTGNEKLFF
TRBD2,TRBV11-2,TRBJ2-1,NA,17,TGTGCCAGCAGCTTAGTGGGTAGCGGGAGCTCCTACAATGAGCAGTTCTTC,CASSLVGSGSSYNEQFF
NA,TRBV12-2,TRBJ1-2,once,16,TGTGCAAGTCGCTTAAAAACAGGGATTCCTAACTATGGCTACACCTTC,CASRLKTGIPNYGYTF
NA,TRBV7-9,TRBJ2-1,NA,13,TGTGCCACCCAGCCGGAGGGACGCAATGAGCAGTTCTTC,CATQPEGRNEQFF
NA,TRBV7-9,TRBJ2-7,NA,13,TGTGCCACCGATGGAGGCGGCACTATCGAGCAGTACTTC,CATDGGGTIEQYF
TRBD2,TRBV19,TRBJ2-4,NA,14,TGTGCCAGTAGTATTTGGGGGGGGGAGGACATTCAGTACTTC,CASSIWGGEDIQYF
NA,TRBV5-1,TRBJ2-7,NA,15,TGCGCCAGCAGCCCTAGTTCTAGGACATCTTACGAGCAGTACTTC,CASSPSSRTSYEQYF
NA,TRBV6-5,TRBJ1-2,NA,15,TGTGCCAGCAGAATGTTGGGGGGTCGCGTGTGGGGCTACACCTTC,CASRMLGGRVWGYTF
NA,TRBV5-8,TRBJ2-1,NA,11,TGTGCCAGCAGCGCCTACGGTGAGCAGTTCTTC,CASSAYGEQFF
TRBD1,TRBV6-4,TRBJ1-1,NA,15,TGTGCCAGCAGCAAGACGGACAGGGGGAACACTGAAGCTTTCTTT,CASSKTDRGNTEAFF
NA,TRBV18,TRBJ2-7,NA,13,TGTGCCAGCTCACCCGCTAGTGACTACGAGCAGTACTTC,CASSPASDYEQYF
NA,TRBV2,TRBJ1-5,NA,14,TGTGCCAGCAGTACCAGGGGTCTCAATCAGCCCCAGCATTTT,CASSTRGLNQPQHF
NA,TRBV7-7,TRBJ1-6,NA,13,TGTGCCAGCTCGAGTGACAGCTATTCACCCCTCCACTTT,CASSSDSYSPLHF
TRBD1,TRBV6-6,TRBJ2-7,NA,15,TGTGCCAGCAGCTCCCAGACAGGGGGCACCTACGAGCAGTACTTC,CASSSQTGGTYEQYF